This is a list of T cell receptor beta chains from one sample in a study of cytomegalovirus exposure and HLA in healthy donors. Only in-frame clones appear in the TCRdb table, and some are missing; sequencing was by immunoSEQ multiplex PCR. Of fewer than 200,000 clones listed, 85% are singletons. Sequencing used PBMCs. Receptor source: a man aged 18 to 30 in good health and CMV-seropositive. The CDR3 runs from the conserved cysteine through the conserved F or W. Fields, in order: V gene, clone size, J gene, D gene, CDR3 DNA, CDR3 protein. The D gene is left open where the match is weak. Expanded clones are given a class, and other clones once, few, many or no size at all.

v_gene: TRBV15
abundance: -
j_gene: TRBJ1-4
d_gene: -
CDR3nt: TGTGCCACCAGCAGGAGGGGGGGAGGGTATCGACTAAATGAAAAACTGTTTTTT
CDR3aa: CATSRRGGGYRLNEKLFF

v_gene: TRBV4-1
abundance: -
j_gene: TRBJ2-2
d_gene: TRBD2
CDR3nt: TGCGCCAGCAGCCAAGTAGTTATCGCGGGAGAGACCGGGGAGCTGTTTTTT
CDR3aa: CASSQVVIAGETGELFF

v_gene: TRBV19
abundance: -
j_gene: TRBJ2-7
d_gene: TRBD1
CDR3nt: TGTGCCAGTGGCCGGGACAGGGGGTACGAGCAGTACTTC
CDR3aa: CASGRDRGYEQYF

v_gene: TRBV28
abundance: -
j_gene: TRBJ1-2
d_gene: -
CDR3nt: TGTGCCAGCAATAGGACTCCCTATGGCTACACCTTC
CDR3aa: CASNRTPYGYTF

v_gene: TRBV5-1
abundance: -
j_gene: TRBJ1-1
d_gene: -
CDR3nt: TGCGCCAGCAGCTTGACGACGGGCACTGAAGCTTTCTTT
CDR3aa: CASSLTTGTEAFF

v_gene: TRBV6-5
abundance: few
j_gene: TRBJ1-6
d_gene: -
CDR3nt: TGTGCCAGCAGTTACTCCAGGGTTGGGAATTCACCCCTCCACTTT
CDR3aa: CASSYSRVGNSPLHF

v_gene: TRBV5-4
abundance: -
j_gene: TRBJ2-3
d_gene: TRBD2
CDR3nt: TGTGCCAGCGCTAGCGGGATCACAGATACGCAGTATTTT
CDR3aa: CASASGITDTQYF

v_gene: TRBV4-2
abundance: -
j_gene: TRBJ2-2
d_gene: -
CDR3nt: TGTGCCAGCAGCCAAGATAAAACTCGAAAGTACACCGGGGAGCTGTTTTTT
CDR3aa: CASSQDKTRKYTGELFF

v_gene: TRBV11-2
abundance: -
j_gene: TRBJ1-1
d_gene: TRBD1
CDR3nt: TGTGCCAGCAGCCTGGACAGGGTCGGTACTGAAGCTTTCTTT
CDR3aa: CASSLDRVGTEAFF

v_gene: TRBV7-9
abundance: -
j_gene: TRBJ1-2
d_gene: TRBD1
CDR3nt: TGTGCCAGCAGCCTAGGGGGCCGGTCTGGCTACACCTTC
CDR3aa: CASSLGGRSGYTF

v_gene: TRBV9
abundance: -
j_gene: TRBJ2-7
d_gene: -
CDR3nt: TGTGCCAGCAGCCTGAGGGGAGGAACCTACGAGCAGTACTTC
CDR3aa: CASSLRGGTYEQYF

v_gene: TRBV18
abundance: once
j_gene: TRBJ2-7
d_gene: TRBD2
CDR3nt: TGTGCCAGCTCCCTAGGGACTAACGAGCAGTACTTC
CDR3aa: CASSLGTNEQYF

v_gene: TRBV2
abundance: -
j_gene: TRBJ1-1
d_gene: -
CDR3nt: TGTGCCAGCAGCATCGAGAAGAACACTGAAGCTTTCTTT
CDR3aa: CASSIEKNTEAFF

v_gene: TRBV6-6
abundance: -
j_gene: TRBJ1-5
d_gene: -
CDR3nt: TGTGCCAGCAGCGACTCTAATATCGGCCAGCCCCAGCATTTT
CDR3aa: CASSDSNIGQPQHF

v_gene: TRBV7-4
abundance: few
j_gene: TRBJ2-5
d_gene: -
CDR3nt: TGTGCCAGCAGCTTTAACAGGGAGGGGCAAGAGACCCAGTACTTC
CDR3aa: CASSFNREGQETQYF

v_gene: TRBV13
abundance: -
j_gene: TRBJ1-1
d_gene: TRBD1
CDR3nt: TGTGCCAGCAGCCCAGGGGGCACTGAAGCTTTCTTT
CDR3aa: CASSPGGTEAFF

v_gene: TRBV5-1
abundance: -
j_gene: TRBJ2-7
d_gene: -
CDR3nt: TGCGCCAGCAGCTTGTTGTCGTTCCGCAGCTCCTACGAGCAGTACTTC
CDR3aa: CASSLLSFRSSYEQYF

v_gene: TRBV6-1
abundance: once
j_gene: TRBJ2-2
d_gene: -
CDR3nt: TGTGCCAGCAGTGAAACGCGTACTAACACCGGGGAGCTGTTTTTT
CDR3aa: CASSETRTNTGELFF

v_gene: TRBV7-9
abundance: -
j_gene: TRBJ1-1
d_gene: -
CDR3nt: TGTGCCAGCAGCCTAGGATGGGGAGCTGAAGCTTTCTTT
CDR3aa: CASSLGWGAEAFF

v_gene: TRBV5-1
abundance: -
j_gene: TRBJ1-1
d_gene: -
CDR3nt: TGCGCCAGCAGCTTGGCAGGCACCGGAGGGACTGAAGCTTTCTTT
CDR3aa: CASSLAGTGGTEAFF

v_gene: TRBV5-1
abundance: -
j_gene: TRBJ1-1
d_gene: TRBD1
CDR3nt: TGCGCCAGCAGTTACGGACAGGGGGAAGGGGAAGCTTTCTTT
CDR3aa: CASSYGQGEGEAFF

v_gene: TRBV30
abundance: once
j_gene: TRBJ2-2
d_gene: -
CDR3nt: TGTGCCTGGAGTGTAAGGAGGACGGTGAACACCGGGGAGCTGTTTTTT
CDR3aa: CAWSVRRTVNTGELFF

v_gene: TRBV5-5
abundance: -
j_gene: TRBJ1-2
d_gene: TRBD1
CDR3nt: TGTGCCAGCAGCTTGGCCGGGACAGGGGACTATGGCTACACCTTC
CDR3aa: CASSLAGTGDYGYTF

v_gene: TRBV7-9
abundance: -
j_gene: TRBJ1-2
d_gene: TRBD1
CDR3nt: TGTGCCAGCAGCTCCTCCGGGACAGGCACCTACTATGGCTACACCTTC
CDR3aa: CASSSSGTGTYYGYTF

v_gene: TRBV11-2
abundance: -
j_gene: TRBJ2-7
d_gene: TRBD1
CDR3nt: TGTGCCAGCAGAGTAGGCAGGGGGCAAGTCTACGAGCAGTACTTC
CDR3aa: CASRVGRGQVYEQYF

v_gene: TRBV18
abundance: many
j_gene: TRBJ1-2
d_gene: -
CDR3nt: TGTGCCAGCTCACCCTCAGAGGCTAACTATGGCTACACCTTC
CDR3aa: CASSPSEANYGYTF

v_gene: TRBV28
abundance: -
j_gene: TRBJ2-3
d_gene: -
CDR3nt: TGTGGTGTCAGGGATTGGGGCACAGATACGCAGTATTTT
CDR3aa: CGVRDWGTDTQYF

v_gene: TRBV5-6
abundance: -
j_gene: TRBJ2-5
d_gene: TRBD2
CDR3nt: TGTGCCAGCAGCCCTAGATCCTCTAGCGGGGCGTTTCAAGAGACCCAGTACTTC
CDR3aa: CASSPRSSSGAFQETQYF

v_gene: TRBV15
abundance: -
j_gene: TRBJ1-2
d_gene: -
CDR3nt: TGTGCCACCAGCAGATTGCTAAACTATGGCTACACCTTC
CDR3aa: CATSRLLNYGYTF

v_gene: TRBV11-3
abundance: -
j_gene: TRBJ2-1
d_gene: TRBD2
CDR3nt: TGTGCCAGCAGCTTACATCTCACTAGCGGGGCTTACAATGAGCAGTTCTTC
CDR3aa: CASSLHLTSGAYNEQFF

v_gene: TRBV10-3
abundance: -
j_gene: TRBJ1-3
d_gene: TRBD1
CDR3nt: TGTGCCATCAGCCAAGACAGGGCTGGAAACACCATATATTTT
CDR3aa: CAISQDRAGNTIYF

v_gene: TRBV6-5
abundance: -
j_gene: TRBJ2-7
d_gene: TRBD2
CDR3nt: TGTGCCAGCAGTGCGACTAGCGGGGGGCACTACGAGCAGTACTTC
CDR3aa: CASSATSGGHYEQYF

v_gene: TRBV5-4
abundance: -
j_gene: TRBJ2-6
d_gene: -
CDR3nt: TGTGCCAGCAGCCCCAGATCCTCTGGGGCCAACGTCCTGACTTTC
CDR3aa: CASSPRSSGANVLTF

v_gene: TRBV5-1
abundance: few
j_gene: TRBJ1-2
d_gene: TRBD1
CDR3nt: TGCGCCAGCAGCGTCGAGGGACAGGTCTATGGCTACACCTTC
CDR3aa: CASSVEGQVYGYTF

v_gene: TRBV28
abundance: -
j_gene: TRBJ2-7
d_gene: TRBD1
CDR3nt: TGTGCCAGCAGTTTTGGGACAGGGGGGGCCTACGAGCAGTACTTC
CDR3aa: CASSFGTGGAYEQYF

v_gene: TRBV9
abundance: once
j_gene: TRBJ2-7
d_gene: TRBD2
CDR3nt: TGTGCCAGCAGCCCGGGACTAGCGGGATCGCCCTACGAGCAGTACTTC
CDR3aa: CASSPGLAGSPYEQYF

v_gene: TRBV6-1
abundance: -
j_gene: TRBJ2-1
d_gene: -
CDR3nt: TGTGCCAGTAAATATAGAACGGGGGACTACAATGAGCAGTTCTTC
CDR3aa: CASKYRTGDYNEQFF

v_gene: TRBV27
abundance: -
j_gene: TRBJ1-1
d_gene: -
CDR3nt: TGTGCCAGCAGTTTGGCGGGGAGGAGCGGGCCAAACACTGAAGCTTTCTTT
CDR3aa: CASSLAGRSGPNTEAFF

v_gene: TRBV9
abundance: -
j_gene: TRBJ1-1
d_gene: TRBD1
CDR3nt: TGTGCCAGCAGCGCAGGGGGAAGCACTGAAGCTTTCTTT
CDR3aa: CASSAGGSTEAFF

v_gene: TRBV9
abundance: -
j_gene: TRBJ1-2
d_gene: -
CDR3nt: TGTGCCAGCGAGAAGACCGGGGGCTACACCTTC
CDR3aa: CASEKTGGYTF

v_gene: TRBV6-5
abundance: once
j_gene: TRBJ2-5
d_gene: -
CDR3nt: TGTGCCAGCAGTTACTCGAGTCGGAGGGAAGAGACCCAGTACTTC
CDR3aa: CASSYSSRREETQYF

v_gene: TRBV6-5
abundance: -
j_gene: TRBJ1-5
d_gene: -
CDR3nt: TGTGCCAGCAGTTACTCAGGGGGGGTTCAGCCCCAGCATTTT
CDR3aa: CASSYSGGVQPQHF

v_gene: TRBV6-1
abundance: -
j_gene: TRBJ2-1
d_gene: TRBD2
CDR3nt: TGTGCCAGCAGGCCGACTAGCGGGAGTGTTAATGTGGAGTTCTTC
CDR3aa: CASRPTSGSVNVEFF

v_gene: TRBV6-6
abundance: -
j_gene: TRBJ1-2
d_gene: TRBD1
CDR3nt: TGTGCCAGCAGTTACGAGATACGACAGGGGGATGGCTACACCTTC
CDR3aa: CASSYEIRQGDGYTF

v_gene: TRBV7-2
abundance: -
j_gene: TRBJ1-1
d_gene: -
CDR3nt: TGTGCCAGCAGCGTTCAGGTTTACACTGAAGCTTTCTTT
CDR3aa: CASSVQVYTEAFF

v_gene: TRBV5-1
abundance: -
j_gene: TRBJ2-1
d_gene: TRBD2
CDR3nt: TGCGCCAGCAGCAGAGGACCCGGGACTAGCGATGAGCAGTTCTTC
CDR3aa: CASSRGPGTSDEQFF

v_gene: TRBV7-2
abundance: -
j_gene: TRBJ2-3
d_gene: -
CDR3nt: TGTGCCAGCAGCTCAGTAGCGGCTTCCACAGATACGCAGTATTTT
CDR3aa: CASSSVAASTDTQYF

v_gene: TRBV10-3
abundance: once
j_gene: TRBJ2-5
d_gene: TRBD1
CDR3nt: TGTGCCATCAGTGTGACAGGGGACCAAGAGACCCAGTACTTC
CDR3aa: CAISVTGDQETQYF

v_gene: TRBV5-5
abundance: -
j_gene: TRBJ1-2
d_gene: TRBD1
CDR3nt: TGTGCCAGCAGCCCCGGGACAGCCAATCTCCGAGGCTACACCTTC
CDR3aa: CASSPGTANLRGYTF

v_gene: TRBV6-1
abundance: -
j_gene: TRBJ2-7
d_gene: -
CDR3nt: TGTGCCAGCAGTGGACACGGCTACGAGCAGTACTTC
CDR3aa: CASSGHGYEQYF

v_gene: TRBV7-6
abundance: -
j_gene: TRBJ2-1
d_gene: TRBD2
CDR3nt: TGTGCCAGCACGAGTTCGGGGGGGCCCGACAATGAGCAGTTCTTC
CDR3aa: CASTSSGGPDNEQFF

v_gene: TRBV11-3
abundance: -
j_gene: TRBJ2-2
d_gene: -
CDR3nt: TGTGCCAGCAGCTTAGGTAGAAGAGCCACCGGGGAGCTGTTTTTT
CDR3aa: CASSLGRRATGELFF